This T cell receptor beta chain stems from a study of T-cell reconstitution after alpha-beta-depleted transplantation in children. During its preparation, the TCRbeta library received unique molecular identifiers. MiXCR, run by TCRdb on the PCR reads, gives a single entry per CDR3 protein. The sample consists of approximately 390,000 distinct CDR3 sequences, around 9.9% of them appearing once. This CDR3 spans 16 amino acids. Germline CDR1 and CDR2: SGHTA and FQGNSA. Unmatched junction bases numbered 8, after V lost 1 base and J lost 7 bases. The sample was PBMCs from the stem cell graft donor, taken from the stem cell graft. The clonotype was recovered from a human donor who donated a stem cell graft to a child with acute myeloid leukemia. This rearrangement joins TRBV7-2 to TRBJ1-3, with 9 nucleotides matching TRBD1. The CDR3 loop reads CASSLGPGQGRNTIYF. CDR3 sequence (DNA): TGTGCCAGCAGCTTAGGGCCGGGACAGGGTCGCAACACCATATATTTT.